A selection of T cell receptor beta chains follows, all from one sample in a study of blood T cells in healthy people across ages. TCRdb processed the 5' RACE reads anew with MiXCR; each CDR3 protein has one entry. The sample consists of roughly 720,000 distinct CDR3 sequences, 53% of them appearing once. The sequenced sample was blood. These receptors came from an elderly man in good health. Each CDR3 is given with its conserved first and last residue.

J | V | CDR3
TRBJ1-4 | TRBV10-3 | CATGADEKLFF
TRBJ1-1 | TRBV24-1 | CATSEPGQGMAFF
TRBJ2-5 | TRBV28 | CASSLDSQTQYF
TRBJ2-2 | TRBV24-1 | CATSEPVTSGPSGTGELFF
TRBJ2-1 | TRBV9 | CASSAPASPLTGGPYNEQFF
TRBJ2-3 | TRBV24-1 | CATSDPSGGHRYAYF
TRBJ1-1 | TRBV2 | CASNLRYTEAFF
TRBJ2-4 | TRBV12-3/TRBV12-4 | CASSPDRRLREQYF
TRBJ2-3 | TRBV20-1 | CSARVQGGSGVPDAYF
TRBJ2-3 | TRBV2 | CASSASGKSTDTQYF
TRBJ2-3 | TRBV20-1 | CSEGRATDTQYF
TRBJ1-2 | TRBV28 | CASRIRTGVYGYTF
TRBJ2-1 | TRBV3-1 | CASSSRMGLAGGPGNEQFF
TRBJ1-1 | TRBV5-1 | CASVQGTEAFF
TRBJ2-7 | TRBV20-1 | CSARLAPSQYF
TRBJ1-2 | TRBV11-3 | CASSSGAYGYTF
TRBJ2-6 | TRBV7-2 | CASSLDLSDSNVLTF
TRBJ2-5 | TRBV9 | CASSAQAGGGEQYF
TRBJ2-7 | TRBV7-8 | CASSFIPGLAGGPYEQYF
TRBJ2-2 | TRBV24-1 | CATSDSLAGEIGELFF
TRBJ2-7 | TRBV7-2 | CASSLDNRGYEQYF
TRBJ2-7 | TRBV5-1 | CASSLSGFYEQYF
TRBJ2-3 | TRBV20-1 | CSANSATTQYF
TRBJ1-1 | TRBV7-9 | CASSLAGGGATEAFF
TRBJ2-3 | TRBV3-1 | CASSQGRGRSVTQYF
TRBJ2-2 | TRBV20-1 | CSARDRLANTGELFF
TRBJ2-3 | TRBV13 | CASTGLAGADTQYF
TRBJ2-7 | TRBV12-3/TRBV12-4 | CASSYILRDRRYEQYF
TRBJ1-1 | TRBV7-8 | CASSLGQGPNTEAFF